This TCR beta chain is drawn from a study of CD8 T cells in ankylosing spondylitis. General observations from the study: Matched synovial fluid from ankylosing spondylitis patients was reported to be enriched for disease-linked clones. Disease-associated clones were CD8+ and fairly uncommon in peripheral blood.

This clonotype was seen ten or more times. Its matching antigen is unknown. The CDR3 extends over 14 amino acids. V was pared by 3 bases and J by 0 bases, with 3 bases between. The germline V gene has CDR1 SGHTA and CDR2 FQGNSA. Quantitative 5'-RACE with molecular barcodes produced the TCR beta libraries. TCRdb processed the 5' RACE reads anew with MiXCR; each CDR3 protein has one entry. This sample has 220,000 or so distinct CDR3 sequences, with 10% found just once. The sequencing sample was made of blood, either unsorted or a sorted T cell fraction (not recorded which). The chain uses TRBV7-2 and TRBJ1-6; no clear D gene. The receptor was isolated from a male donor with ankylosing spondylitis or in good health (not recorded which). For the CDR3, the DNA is TGTGCCAGCAGCTTCGTCTCCTATAATTCACCCCTCCACTTT. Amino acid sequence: CASSFVSYNSPLHF.